The 23 T cell receptor beta chains below come from one sample, sequenced in a study of T cell repertoires in cytomegalovirus infection. TCRdb called the reads again in MiXCR, with one record for every CDR3 protein. This table holds around 550,000 distinct CDR3 sequences, around a quarter found once. The sequencing sample was made of PBMCs. The origin of the receptors is a human donor in good health (CMV status not recorded). Some clones in this sample may be carry-over from other donors' samples.

This chain joins TRBV15 and TRBJ2-5; D uncertain. Trimming stripped 0 bases from V and 8 bases from J, with 22 bases between. Germline-derived CDR1 and CDR2 are LNHNV and YYDKDF (reference sequence). This CDR3 has 17 amino acids. The CDR3, as DNA: TGTGCCACCAGCAGAGATAAGCAGGACGTTGTATGGGGAACCCAGTACTTC. Protein: CATSRDKQDVVWGTQYF.

This clonotype appeared many times. The chain joins TRBV12-3 or TRBV12-4 to TRBJ1-4; a weak D match, TRBD1 (6 bases). The V gene lost 0 bases and the J gene lost 7 bases, with 15 bases spanning the gap. The CDR3 is made up of 16 amino acids. The CDR3 reads CASSLAPPGAIEKLFF. The CDR3 nucleotides are TGTGCCAGCAGTTTAGCGCCGCCGGGGGCGATTGAAAAACTGTTTTTT.

This chain links TRBV11-1 with TRBJ2-2; TRBD2 aligns across 9 bases. Trimming removed 6 bases from V and 6 bases from J; junction bases left unmatched: 14. The CDR3 covers 17 residues. Germline lookup yields CDR1 SGHAT and CDR2 FQDESV (reference sequence). For the CDR3, the DNA is TGTGCCAGCAGTGGGACTAGCTTAAGGAGCTCCCCCGGGGAGCTGTTTTTT. It translates to CASSGTSLRSSPGELFF.

V is TRBV27 and J is TRBJ2-7; the D gene is possibly TRBD2 (6 bases). The ends were cut back, 8 bases at V and 0 bases at J, with 17 bases in the middle. Germline CDR1 reads MNHEY; CDR2 reads SMNVEV (reference sequence). The CDR3 length is 15 residues. The CDR3 nucleotides are TGTGCCAGCTTATCCGGGGGTACGGGCTCCTACGAGCAGTACGTC. This translates into CASLSGGTGSYEQYV.

The chain employs TRBV7-2 and TRBJ1-4; TRBD1 matches 9 bases. Germline V gene sequence: CDR1 SGHTA, CDR2 FQGNSA. This CDR3 has 16 amino acids. V was pared by 4 bases and J by 8 bases, with 11 bases of the junction left unmatched. The CDR3 sequence: CASSSQEVTGGEKLFF. DNA of the CDR3: TGTGCCAGCAGCTCACAGGAGGTGACAGGGGGAGAAAAACTGTTTTTT.

This clonotype came up many times. The chain uses TRBV7-8 and TRBJ2-1, with D possibly TRBD1 on 5 matching bases. The CDR3 runs to 14 residues. The germline V gene has CDR1 SGHVS and CDR2 FQNEAQ. V was pared by 8 bases and J by 7 bases, with 18 bases between. The CDR3 DNA follows: TGTGCCAGCCGAGACAGAACGACAGAGAATGAGCAGTTCTTC. Residues: CASRDRTTENEQFF.

This clonotype was counted only a few times. The V gene is TRBV7-9, the J gene TRBJ2-7; D is ambiguous. V was shortened by 6 bases and J by 5 bases, with 11 bases between the two germline ends. The CDR3 has 12 amino acids. From germline, CDR1 is SEHNR and CDR2 FQNEAQ (reference sequence). In nucleotides, the CDR3 is TGTGCCAGCAGAAGTACAGAGGACGAGCAGTACTTC. It encodes CASRSTEDEQYF.

The J gene is TRBJ1-2, the V gene TRBV6-8; 7 bases agree with TRBD1. The germline CDR1 and CDR2 sequences are MNHGY and SAAAGT. Trimming cost V 0 bases and J 1 base; bases outside gene matches: 2. This CDR3 spans 15 amino acids. The CDR3 loop reads CASSYSTGVNYGYTF. The CDR3 bases are TGTGCCAGCAGTTACTCAACAGGGGTTAACTATGGCTACACCTTC.

The rearrangement joins TRBV12-3 or TRBV12-4 to TRBJ2-3; 8 bases agree with TRBD2. V shed 6 bases and J 10 bases; nucleotides not matched to a gene: 18. The CDR3 length is 16 residues. The CDR3 region has the DNA TGTGCCAGCAGCCCTGGTCCAGGACTAGCCACGCTAGCGCAGTATTTT. Translated: CASSPGPGLATLAQYF.

This clonotype was recorded many times. This chain uses TRBV7-8 with TRBJ2-6; possibly TRBD2 for D (5 bases). V shed 5 bases and J shed 5 bases, with 7 bases lying between them. CDR1 is SGHVS, CDR2 FQNEAQ, per germline. The CDR3 contains 13 residues. CDR3 protein: CASSTSRANVLTF. The CDR3 DNA is TGTGCCAGCAGCACTAGTAGGGCCAACGTCCTGACTTTC.

This clonotype was observed at least ten times. CDR3 nucleotide sequence: TGTGCCAGCAGCTTAGTCGATCGGACAGGGGGCTACTCTGGGGCCAACGTCCTGACTTTC. It yields the protein CASSLVDRTGGYSGANVLTF. This sequence joins TRBV7-8 and TRBJ2-6; 11 bases are a match to TRBD1. CDR1 is SGHVS and CDR2 is FQNEAQ in the germline V gene. V trimming: 1 base; J trimming: 0 bases; junction bases outside the gene matches: 8. The CDR3 extends over 20 amino acids.

The J gene is TRBJ1-2, the V gene TRBV5-5; 10 bases are shared with TRBD1. The CDR3 has 14 residues. In germline, CDR1 is SGHKS, CDR2 YYEKEE (reference sequence). V lost 7 bases, J lost 7 bases, and 10 bases stayed unmatched. CDR3 coding DNA: TGTGCCAGCCGAAGACCCGGGACAGGGGTTGGCTACACCTTC. Protein sequence: CASRRPGTGVGYTF. Variable domain in full (rest from reference TRBV5-5 and TRBJ1-2): DAGVTQSPTHLIKTRGQQVTLRCSPISGHKSVSWYQQVLGQGPQFIFQYYEKEERGRGNFPDRFSARQFPNYSSELNVNALLLGDSALYLCASRRPGTGVGYTFGSGTRLTVV.

V gene TRBV6-2 or TRBV6-3 combines with J gene TRBJ2-7; TRBD2 might be the D (5 bases). This CDR3 is built from 13 residues. The V gene lost 6 bases and the J gene lost 3 bases, with 12 bases spanning the gap. Germline CDR1 MNHEY, CDR2 SVGEGT. The chain's CDR3 is CASRRGSSYEQYV. CDR3 bases: TGTGCCAGCAGGAGAGGGTCTAGCTACGAGCAGTACGTC.

The chain has TRBV28 and TRBJ2-5; 8 bases align to TRBD2. The germline V gene has CDR1 MDHEN and CDR2 SYDVKM. The CDR3 spans 14 residues. Unmatched junction bases numbered 4, after V lost 6 bases and J lost 1 base. This CDR3 is CASSTSGAQETQYF. CDR3 nucleotide sequence: TGTGCCAGCAGCACTAGCGGAGCCCAAGAGACCCAGTACTTC.

V and J are TRBV30 and TRBJ1-2; TRBD1 is a possible D gene (6 bases). The CDR3 length is 14 residues. V shed 3 bases and J shed 7 bases, with 18 bases lying between them. Germline V lookup: CDR1 GTSNPN, CDR2 SVGIG (reference sequence). CDR3 nucleotide sequence: TGTGCCTGGAGCGCTCGAGGGGGGTCGAGTGGCTACACCTTC. Translating it yields CAWSARGGSSGYTF.

CDR3 in amino acids: CASRRTSGRDPYEQYV. As DNA, the CDR3 is TGTGCCAGCAGGAGGACTAGCGGGAGGGATCCCTACGAGCAGTACGTC. This sequence joins TRBV6-2 or TRBV6-3 and TRBJ2-7; 15 bases map to TRBD2. Germline V gene sequence: CDR1 MNHEY, CDR2 SVGEGT. This CDR3 is 16 amino acids long. V lost 6 bases and J lost 2; bases outside the gene matches: 5.

In nucleotides, the CDR3 is TGCAGTGCTGCCAGGGGAGCGGGAGAGCAGTACTTC. Translating it yields CSAARGAGEQYF. V is TRBV20-1 and J is TRBJ2-7, with a possible D match to TRBD2 (7 bases). This CDR3 comprises 12 residues. CDR1 is DFQATT, CDR2 SNEGSKA, per germline (reference sequence). Trimming left V 5 bases short and J 7 bases short, with 15 bases between.

This clonotype was picked up many times. Here the CDR3 DNA reads TGTGCCAGCAGCTTGGCGGGGGTTGCCAAAAACATTCAGTACTTC. Its translation: CASSLAGVAKNIQYF. The chain employs TRBV7-2 and TRBJ2-4; 7 bases match TRBD2. Germline-derived CDR1 and CDR2 are SGHTA and FQGNSA. The ends lost 3 bases at V and 1 base at J; junction bases unmatched: 3. The CDR3 runs to 15 residues.

This clonotype came up many times. This chain uses TRBV6-6 with TRBJ1-5; D not resolved. V was clipped by 5 bases and J by 4 bases, with 15 bases between them. This CDR3 contains 15 residues. Per germline, CDR1 MNHNY and CDR2 SVGAGI (reference sequence). This CDR3 is CASSVNTEANQPQHF. As DNA, the CDR3 is TGTGCCAGCAGTGTTAACACGGAGGCGAATCAGCCCCAGCATTTT.

In regard to this clonotype: The junction shows a germline mismatch at one end, possibly a read error. The rearrangement uses TRBV2 and TRBJ2-1; D may be TRBD2 (6 bases). Germline V lookup: CDR1 SNHLY, CDR2 FYNNEI. The CDR3 sequence is 14 residues long. The CDR3 reads CASSEGLLFNEQFF. The CDR3 DNA reads TGTGCCAGCAGTGAGGGACTCCTTTTCAATGAGCAGTTCTTT.

In this sample, this clonotype turned up many times. J is TRBJ1-2 and V is TRBV7-8; D not resolved. The CDR3 contains 14 residues. Germline V gene lookup returns CDR1 SGHVS and CDR2 FQNEAQ. V gave up 1 base and J gave up 7 bases, with 13 bases separating them. DNA of the CDR3: TGTGCCAGCAGCTTAGGAGGCCAGGTCGGTGGCTACACCTTC. Translation: CASSLGGQVGGYTF.

V gene TRBV20-1 combines with J gene TRBJ2-3; possible D gene TRBD2, 5 bases. The V end was cut by 3 bases, the J end by 2 bases, with 15 bases between. The CDR3 totals 15 residues. Looked up from germline, CDR1 is DFQATT and CDR2 is SNEGSKA (reference sequence). The CDR3: CSASPGLDYTDTQYF. The CDR3, as DNA: TGCAGTGCTAGCCCCGGGTTAGACTACACAGATACGCAGTATTTT.

In its sample, this clonotype was seen a few times. The V call is TRBV20-1, the J call TRBJ1-1; D is undetermined. The CDR3 is 13 amino acids. In germline, CDR1 is DFQATT, CDR2 SNEGSKA (reference sequence). V shed 0 bases and J shed 0 bases, with 5 bases lying between them. This chain's CDR3 is CSARDTLNTEAFF. In DNA form, the CDR3 reads TGCAGTGCTAGAGATACGCTGAACACTGAAGCTTTCTTT.